These 30 T cell receptor beta chains share one sample of origin, sequenced in a study of shared clonotypes between healthy human individuals. Measured with immunoSEQ multiplex PCR; TCRdb has only the in-frame clones, and not every one. The sample includes 600,000 to 750,000 clones, roughly 88% of them seen just once. Sample: memory CD8+ T cells from PBMCs. Subset meaning: CD45RO+ cells pooled with CCR7-negative TemRA cells. Receptor source: a young man in good health. Some clones in this sample may be carry-over from other donors' samples.

The chain links TRBV6-5 to TRBJ2-7; possibly TRBD2 for D (5 bases). V gave up 6 bases and J gave up 2 bases, with 11 bases separating them. Germline-derived CDR1 and CDR2 are MNHEY and SVGAGI. The CDR3 contains 13 residues. The CDR3: CASRGPGTYEQYF. The DNA of the CDR3 is TGTGCCAGCAGAGGACCCGGGACCTACGAGCAGTACTTC.

The chain links TRBV9 to TRBJ1-2; D perhaps matches TRBD1 (5 bases). The germline V gene encodes CDR1 SGDLS and CDR2 YYNGEE. The CDR3 loop spans 15 amino acids. Trimming left V 0 bases short and J 5 bases short, with 14 bases between. The CDR3 sequence is CASSVAQGLDYGYTF. DNA for the CDR3: TGTGCCAGCAGCGTAGCCCAGGGCCTCGATTATGGCTACACCTTC.

The chain recombines TRBV27 with TRBJ2-7, with TRBD2 identical over 10 bases. J gave up 2 bases and V 5 bases, and 6 bases lay outside the gene matches. The CDR3 covers 15 residues. Germline lookup yields CDR1 MNHEY and CDR2 SMNVEV (reference sequence). The CDR3 reads CASSASGRATYEQYF. CDR3 DNA: TGTGCCAGCAGTGCCAGCGGGAGGGCCACCTACGAGCAGTACTTC.

This clone was detected once. This chain links TRBV7-9 with TRBJ2-2; TRBD2 is a possible D gene (6 bases). The V gene's germline CDR1 is SEHNR and CDR2 FQNEAQ (reference sequence). The germline V and J ends were trimmed by 1 base and 3 bases, with 9 bases remaining between them. CDR3 length: 15 amino acids. CDR3 nucleotide sequence: TGTGCCAGCAGCTTAGGGCCGGGGGACACCGGGGAGCTGTTTTTT. It codes for CASSLGPGDTGELFF.

The genes are TRBV27 and TRBJ2-1; D not resolved. The length of the CDR3 is 13 residues. V dropped 8 bases and J dropped 7 bases, with 15 bases sitting between them. Germline V CDR1 and CDR2: MNHEY, SMNVEV (reference sequence). The CDR3 nucleotides are TGTGCCAGCGCTCCGACTCCTAGTAATGAGCAGTTCTTC. Amino acid sequence: CASAPTPSNEQFF.

In the case of this clone: This may stem from a read error, because a much larger clone lies one nucleotide away. Other DNA sequences in the same sample also yield this CDR3. The chain is built from TRBV27 and TRBJ2-5; D not certain. The CDR3 covers 13 residues. Germline assignment: CDR1 MNHEY and CDR2 SMNVEV (reference sequence). The V gene lost 1 base and the J gene lost 1 base, with 4 bases spanning the gap. CDR3 sequence (DNA): TGTGCCAGCAGTTTATGGAGCCAAGAGACCCAGTACTTC. This codes for CASSLWSQETQYF.

This clone was observed a single time. The DNA of the CDR3 is TGTGCCAGCAGTGCAGACAGGGGATGGGGCGGGGAGCTGTTTTTT. The encoded protein is CASSADRGWGGELFF. The genes are TRBV9 and TRBJ2-2; 8 bases fit TRBD1. The CDR3 covers 15 residues. The V segment lost 5 bases and the J segment 7 bases; nucleotides outside the gene matches: 10. The germline V gene has CDR1 SGDLS and CDR2 YYNGEE.

The chain links TRBV7-8 to TRBJ2-7; tentatively, D is TRBD1 or TRBD2 (5 bases each). Trimming shortened V by 7 bases and J by 3 bases, and 19 bases separated the two germline ends. The germline CDR1 and CDR2 sequences are SGHVS and FQNEAQ. The CDR3 is made up of 15 amino acids. The CDR3 loop reads CASMGVGDRHYEQYF. CDR3 in DNA: TGTGCCAGCATGGGGGTTGGTGACAGACACTACGAGCAGTACTTC.

The V and J genes are TRBV25-1 and TRBJ2-5, with 10 bases aligning to TRBD1. With the DNA end fitting TRBJ2-7 better, the J assignment may be wrong. Germline values: CDR1 MGHDK, CDR2 SYGVNS. This CDR3 has 13 amino acids. The CDR3 DNA sequence: TGTGCCAGCAGTCTGGGGACAGGGGACGAGCAGTACTTC. This gives the protein CASSLGTGDEQYF.

The chain carries TRBV27 and TRBJ2-7; D tentatively fits TRBD1 or TRBD2 (5 bases each). V lost 2 bases to trimming and J lost 0 bases, with 20 bases between them. This CDR3 is built from 18 residues. Per germline, CDR1 MNHEY and CDR2 SMNVEV (reference sequence). The CDR3 sequence is CASSLAPGREYSSYEQYF. The CDR3 region has the DNA TGTGCCAGCAGTTTAGCCCCGGGGCGTGAATATAGCTCCTACGAGCAGTACTTC.

The V gene is TRBV2, the J gene TRBJ1-1; D gene uncertain. Germline CDR1 is SNHLY and CDR2 is FYNNEI. Trimming took 8 bases from V and 7 from J, leaving 11 bases between them. The CDR3 sequence is 11 residues long. The CDR3 DNA is TGTGCCAGCCTAGGAGGAGATGAAGCTTTCTTT. This codes for CASLGGDEAFF.

This chain uses TRBV27 with TRBJ2-1; 11 positions agree with TRBD2. The J segment lost 8 bases and the V segment lost 7 bases, leaving 16 bases of the junction unmatched. Germline V gives CDR1 MNHEY, CDR2 SMNVEV (reference sequence). This CDR3 region has 17 residues. The CDR3 sequence is CASTQLAGAAVYDEQFF. Written as DNA, the CDR3 is TGTGCCAGCACGCAACTAGCGGGAGCCGCCGTTTACGATGAGCAGTTCTTC.

This chain uses TRBV7-8 with TRBJ1-4; D possibly corresponds to TRBD1 (6 bases). This CDR3 is built from 17 residues. Between the trimmed V and J ends, which lost 0 bases and 2 bases, there was a span of 13 bases. Germline values: CDR1 SGHVS, CDR2 FQNEAQ. CDR3 residues: CASSLAMGGSTNEKLFF. For the CDR3, the DNA is TGTGCCAGCAGCTTAGCGATGGGGGGCAGCACTAATGAAAAACTGTTTTTT.

In the case of this clone: Other DNA sequences in this sample translate to the same CDR3. The chain is built from TRBV25-1 and TRBJ1-1; D not certain. The V gene lost 4 bases and the J gene lost 3 bases, with 12 bases spanning the gap. This CDR3 is built from 14 residues. In germline, CDR1 is MGHDK, CDR2 SYGVNS. CDR3 sequence (DNA): TGTGCCAGCAGTGCCTTAGGGCGGGACACTGAAGCTTTCTTT. Translating it yields CASSALGRDTEAFF. Combining the CDR3 with reference TRBV25-1 and TRBJ1-1 gives the whole variable domain EADIYQTPRYLVIGTGKKITLECSQTMGHDKMYWYQQDPGMELHLIHYSYGVNSTEKGDLSSESTVSRIRTEHFPLTLESARPSHTSQYLCASSALGRDTEAFFGQGTRLTVV.

J is TRBJ1-4 and V is TRBV4-3; no clear D gene. The V end was cut by 6 bases, the J end by 0 bases, with 11 bases between. Germline values: CDR1 LGHNA, CDR2 YSLEER. There are 15 residues in the CDR3. The CDR3 sequence: CASSPTFATNEKLFF. CDR3 sequence (DNA): TGCGCCAGCAGTCCAACTTTTGCAACTAATGAAAAACTGTTTTTT.

Here the CDR3 reads CATSRQNPYGYTF. DNA for the CDR3: TGTGCCACCAGCAGGCAGAACCCTTATGGCTACACCTTC. The genes are TRBV15 and TRBJ1-2; D is unclear. The CDR3 length is 13 residues. With 3 bases removed from V and 5 bases from J, the gap between germline ends came to 10 bases. Germline CDR1 reads LNHNV; CDR2 reads YYDKDF (reference sequence).

V is TRBV6-5 and J is TRBJ2-7; 10 bases fit TRBD1. Germline V gene sequence: CDR1 MNHEY, CDR2 SVGAGI. This CDR3 is 14 amino acids long. With 6 bases clipped from V and 2 bases from J, the junction kept 4 bases outside the gene matches. CDR3 DNA sequence: TGTGCCAGCAGACACGGACAGGGGGCCTACGAGCAGTACTTC. Translated, it gives CASRHGQGAYEQYF.

The chain employs TRBV7-9 and TRBJ2-5; no definite D call. The CDR3 extends over 14 amino acids. V was shortened by 1 base and J by 0 bases, with 6 bases between the two germline ends. Germline-derived CDR1 and CDR2 are SEHNR and FQNEAQ (reference sequence). The CDR3 DNA is TGTGCCAGCAGCTTAGTAACGTACCAAGAGACCCAGTACTTC. This codes for CASSLVTYQETQYF.

V gene TRBV4-3 combines with J gene TRBJ2-1, with 7 bases that match TRBD1. The CDR3 has 18 residues. The germline CDR1 and CDR2 sequences are LGHNA and YSLEER. V lost 4 bases, J lost 3 bases, and 15 bases stayed unmatched. The CDR3 spells CASSPDRVGLDLYNEQFF. In nucleotides, the CDR3 is TGCGCCAGCAGCCCCGACAGGGTAGGGCTCGACCTCTACAATGAGCAGTTCTTC.

The rearrangement joins TRBV7-9 to TRBJ1-4, with D possibly TRBD1 on 5 matching bases. Trimming left V 5 bases short and J 4 bases short, with 11 bases between. The CDR3 runs 14 residues. Germline V lookup: CDR1 SEHNR, CDR2 FQNEAQ (reference sequence). The CDR3 coding sequence is TGTGCCAGCAGCGCGGACGGGGGTAATGAAAAACTGTTTTTT. Translated, it gives CASSADGGNEKLFF.

The J gene is TRBJ1-2, the V gene TRBV11-2, with 7 bases matching TRBD1. Losses at the gene ends were 3 bases for V and 3 bases for J; bases not matched to a gene: 4. Germline assignment: CDR1 SGHAT and CDR2 FQNNGV. The CDR3 extends over 14 amino acids. In DNA, the CDR3 is TGTGCCAGCAGCTTTGGGGGGACAGACTATGGCTACACCTTC. Its protein is CASSFGGTDYGYTF.

The chain uses TRBV2 and TRBJ2-1; D possibly uses TRBD1 or TRBD2 (6 bases each). The CDR3 runs 15 residues. Germline assignment: CDR1 SNHLY and CDR2 FYNNEI. V lost 7 bases to trimming and J lost 0 bases, with 13 bases between them. CDR3 amino acids: CASMVEGVSYNEQFF. The CDR3 nucleotides are TGTGCCAGCATGGTGGAGGGGGTCTCCTACAATGAGCAGTTCTTC. Drawing the rest from reference TRBV2 and TRBJ2-1, the complete variable domain is EPEVTQTPSHQVTQMGQEVILRCVPISNHLYFYWYRQILGQKVEFLVSFYNNEISEKSEIFDDQFSVERPDGSNFTLKIRSTKLEDSAMYFCASMVEGVSYNEQFFGPGTRLTVL.

This chain connects TRBV4-1 to TRBJ2-7; maybe TRBD1 (6 bases). The CDR3 totals 15 residues. Trimming removed 1 base at V and 6 bases at J, with 16 bases between. Germline assignment: CDR1 MGHRA and CDR2 YSYEKL. The CDR3 is CASSQASGRGIEQYF. The CDR3 nucleotides are TGCGCCAGCAGCCAAGCGTCGGGCAGGGGTATCGAGCAGTACTTC.

V is TRBV5-6 and J is TRBJ2-2; 9 bases are a match to TRBD1. The CDR3 is made up of 15 amino acids. V was clipped by 0 bases and J by 4 bases; unmatched bases: 1. Germline CDR1 and CDR2: SGHDT and YYEEEE. CDR3 amino acids: CASSLGDRVTGELFF. Written as DNA, the CDR3 is TGTGCCAGCAGCTTGGGGGACAGGGTCACCGGGGAGCTGTTTTTT.

This clone was seen a single time. This chain connects TRBV28 to TRBJ1-4, with TRBD1 matching 7 bases. The CDR3 length is 16 residues. Germline V gene sequence: CDR1 MDHEN, CDR2 SYDVKM. The ends lost 4 bases at V and 0 bases at J; junction bases unmatched: 5. Written as DNA, the CDR3 is TGTGCCAGCAGTTCCTTTGACAGGGCAACTAATGAAAAACTGTTTTTT. This sequence encodes CASSSFDRATNEKLFF.

The rearrangement joins TRBV2 to TRBJ2-1; D not certain. The CDR3 runs to 15 residues. From germline, CDR1 is SNHLY and CDR2 FYNNEI. Trimming stripped 3 bases from V and 0 bases from J, with 9 bases between. This chain's CDR3 is CASSDWDSSYNEQFF. In DNA form, the CDR3 reads TGTGCCAGCAGTGACTGGGATTCCTCCTACAATGAGCAGTTCTTC.

This sequence joins TRBV15 and TRBJ1-2; D ambiguous. There are 14 residues in the CDR3. Trimming removed 0 bases from V and 7 bases from J, with 12 bases in between. Germline V gives CDR1 LNHNV, CDR2 YYDKDF (reference sequence). The DNA for the CDR3 is TGTGCCACCAGCAGAGATCCCCGGGTGGGTGGCTACACCTTC. As protein: CATSRDPRVGGYTF.

Comments on this clone: This sample also contains other DNA sequences that code for the same CDR3. This chain connects TRBV27 to TRBJ2-7; unclear D gene. The germline V gene encodes CDR1 MNHEY and CDR2 SMNVEV (reference sequence). V lost 9 bases to trimming and J lost 2 bases, with 14 bases between them. CDR3 length equals 13 residues. CDR3 loop: CASSPGSTYEQYF. In DNA form, the CDR3 reads TGTGCCAGTTCTCCCGGCTCGACCTACGAGCAGTACTTC.

This chain connects TRBV10-1 to TRBJ2-7; 7 bases line up with TRBD1. V lost 4 bases to trimming and J lost 1 base; unmatched junction nucleotides: 10. The CDR3 sequence is 16 residues long. CDR1 is WNHNN and CDR2 is SYGVQD in the germline V gene (reference sequence). The DNA for the CDR3 is TGCGCCAGCAGTGTTGGCAGGGGGTCGAAGTCCTACGAGCAGTACTTC. Residues: CASSVGRGSKSYEQYF.

The gene calls are TRBV6-5 and TRBJ1-3; no firm D call. Germline V gene lookup returns CDR1 MNHEY and CDR2 SVGAGI. This CDR3 is built from 14 residues. V lost 6 bases and J lost 0, with 9 bases in between. The CDR3 spells CASRAAHSGNTIYF. The DNA for the CDR3 is TGTGCCAGCAGGGCAGCACACTCTGGAAACACCATATATTTT.